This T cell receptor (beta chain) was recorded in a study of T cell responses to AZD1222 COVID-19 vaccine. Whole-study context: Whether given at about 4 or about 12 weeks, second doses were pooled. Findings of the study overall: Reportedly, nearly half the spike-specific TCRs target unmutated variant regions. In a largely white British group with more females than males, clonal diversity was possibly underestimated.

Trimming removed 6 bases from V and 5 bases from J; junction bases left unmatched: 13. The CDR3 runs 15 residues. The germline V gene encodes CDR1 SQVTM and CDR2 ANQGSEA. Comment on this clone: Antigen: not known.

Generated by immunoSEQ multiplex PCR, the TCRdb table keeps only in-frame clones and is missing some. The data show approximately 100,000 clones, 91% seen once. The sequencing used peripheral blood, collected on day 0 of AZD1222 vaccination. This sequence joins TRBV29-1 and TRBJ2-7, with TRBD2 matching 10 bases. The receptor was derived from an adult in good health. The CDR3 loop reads CSVIGLAETSHEQYF. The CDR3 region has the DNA TGCAGCGTCATCGGACTAGCGGAGACCTCTCACGAGCAGTACTTC.